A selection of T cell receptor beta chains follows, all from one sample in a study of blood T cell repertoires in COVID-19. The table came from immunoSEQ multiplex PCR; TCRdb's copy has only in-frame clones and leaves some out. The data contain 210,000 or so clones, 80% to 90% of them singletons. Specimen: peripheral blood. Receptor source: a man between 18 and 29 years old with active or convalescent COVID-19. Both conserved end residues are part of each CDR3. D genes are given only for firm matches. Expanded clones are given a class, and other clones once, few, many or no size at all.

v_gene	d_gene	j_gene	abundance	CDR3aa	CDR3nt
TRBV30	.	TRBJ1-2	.	CAWKSFLGAGDGYTF	TGTGCCTGGAAGAGCTTCCTGGGGGCCGGGGACGGCTACACCTTC
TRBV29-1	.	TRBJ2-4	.	CSVADTNIQYF	TGCAGCGTGGCTGACACGAACATTCAGTACTTC
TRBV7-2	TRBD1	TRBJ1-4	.	CASSSRKGQGWLGNEKLFF	TGTGCCAGCAGCTCTCGGAAAGGACAGGGATGGTTGGGTAATGAAAAACTGTTTTTT
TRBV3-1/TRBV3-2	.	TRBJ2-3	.	CASSPLRTEYTDTQYF	TGTGCCAGCAGCCCACTCAGGACAGAGTACACAGATACGCAGTATTTT
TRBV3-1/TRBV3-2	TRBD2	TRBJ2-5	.	CASSQGGGMETQYF	TGTGCCAGCAGCCAAGGGGGGGGAATGGAGACCCAGTACTTC
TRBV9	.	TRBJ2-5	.	CASSVVPLFGETQYF	TGTGCCAGCAGCGTAGTGCCTCTTTTCGGGGAGACCCAGTACTTC
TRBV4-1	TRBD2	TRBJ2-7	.	CASSRNLLAGEQYF	TGCGCCAGCAGCCGTAACCTTTTAGCGGGGGAGCAGTACTTC
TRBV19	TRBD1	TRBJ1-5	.	CASSIRGPGQPQHF	TGTGCCAGTAGTATTAGGGGGCCGGGACAGCCCCAGCATTTT
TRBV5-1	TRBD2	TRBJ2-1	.	CASSPRLAGPYNEQFF	TGCGCCAGCAGCCCCCGACTAGCGGGTCCATACAATGAGCAGTTCTTC
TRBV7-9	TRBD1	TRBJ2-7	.	CASSSAPRDRAF	TGTGCCAGCAGCTCCGCCCCAAGGGACAGGGCCTTC
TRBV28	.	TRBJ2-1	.	CASGGWGSYNEQFF	TGTGCCAGCGGAGGTTGGGGTTCCTACAATGAGCAGTTCTTC
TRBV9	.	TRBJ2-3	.	CASSVDGGGTDTQYF	TGTGCCAGCAGCGTAGATGGCGGGGGCACAGATACGCAGTATTTT
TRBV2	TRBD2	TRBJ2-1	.	CASSDGGLAGVYNEQFF	TGTGCCAGCAGTGACGGGGGACTAGCGGGGGTTTACAATGAGCAGTTCTTC
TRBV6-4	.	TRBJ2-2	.	CASSLIQNTGELFF	TGTGCCAGCAGTCTAATCCAGAACACCGGGGAGCTGTTTTTT
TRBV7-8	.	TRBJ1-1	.	CASSLLGHNLNTEAFF	TGTGCCAGCAGCTTACTAGGACATAATCTGAACACTGAAGCTTTCTTT
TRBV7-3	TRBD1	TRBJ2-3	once	CASSKGQGVTQYF	TGTGCCAGCAGTAAGGGACAGGGGGTGACGCAGTATTTT
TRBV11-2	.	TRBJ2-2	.	CASSLQVTGELFF	TGTGCCAGCAGCTTACAGGTCACCGGGGAGCTGTTTTTT
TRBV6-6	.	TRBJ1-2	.	CASEKTGSNYGYTF	TGTGCCAGCGAAAAAACAGGCTCCAACTATGGCTACACCTTC
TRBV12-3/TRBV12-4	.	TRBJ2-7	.	CASSPPRSYEQYF	TGTGCCAGCAGTCCCCCCCGCTCCTACGAGCAGTACTTC
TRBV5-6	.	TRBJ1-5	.	CASSSSDRYQPQHF	TGTGCCAGCAGCTCATCAGACAGATATCAGCCCCAGCATTTT
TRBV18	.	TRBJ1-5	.	CASSTGKGLGNQPQHF	TGTGCCAGCTCAACCGGAAAGGGGTTGGGCAATCAGCCCCAGCATTTT
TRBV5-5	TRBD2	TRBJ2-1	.	CASSLAPTSGLPYNEQFF	TGTGCCAGCAGCTTGGCCCCTACTAGCGGCCTGCCTTACAATGAGCAGTTCTTC
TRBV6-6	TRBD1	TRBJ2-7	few	CASKDTGGRFYEQYF	TGTGCCAGCAAGGACACAGGGGGACGGTTCTACGAGCAGTACTTC
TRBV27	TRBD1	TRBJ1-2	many	CASSLYYGTAYGYTF	TGTGCCAGCAGTTTATACTACGGGACAGCCTATGGCTACACCTTC
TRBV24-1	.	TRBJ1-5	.	CATSDSRIQGNQPQHF	TGTGCCACCAGTGATTCGCGGATACAAGGCAATCAGCCCCAGCATTTT
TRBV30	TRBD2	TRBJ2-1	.	CAWSLAGGRRQFF	TGTGCCTGGAGTTTAGCGGGAGGGCGGCGACAGTTCTTC
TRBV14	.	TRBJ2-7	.	CASSQESWGQYYEQYF	TGTGCCAGCAGCCAAGAATCTTGGGGACAATACTACGAGCAGTACTTC
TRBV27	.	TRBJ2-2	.	CASSLDMGGELFF	TGTGCCAGCAGTTTAGACATGGGCGGGGAGCTGTTTTTT
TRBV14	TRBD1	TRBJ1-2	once	CASSPGTAVRLYGYTF	TGTGCCAGCAGTCCCGGGACAGCGGTACGATTGTATGGCTACACCTTC
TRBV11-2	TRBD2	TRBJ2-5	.	CASSDPLAGTAQETQYF	TGTGCCAGCAGCGACCCCCTAGCGGGCACCGCACAAGAGACCCAGTACTTC
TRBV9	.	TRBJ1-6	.	CASSVARLTDRPRDSPLHF	TGTGCCAGCAGCGTAGCTAGGTTAACGGACCGCCCGAGGGATTCACCCCTCCACTTT
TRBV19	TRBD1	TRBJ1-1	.	CASKQGFTEAFF	TGTGCCAGTAAACAGGGGTTCACTGAAGCTTTCTTT